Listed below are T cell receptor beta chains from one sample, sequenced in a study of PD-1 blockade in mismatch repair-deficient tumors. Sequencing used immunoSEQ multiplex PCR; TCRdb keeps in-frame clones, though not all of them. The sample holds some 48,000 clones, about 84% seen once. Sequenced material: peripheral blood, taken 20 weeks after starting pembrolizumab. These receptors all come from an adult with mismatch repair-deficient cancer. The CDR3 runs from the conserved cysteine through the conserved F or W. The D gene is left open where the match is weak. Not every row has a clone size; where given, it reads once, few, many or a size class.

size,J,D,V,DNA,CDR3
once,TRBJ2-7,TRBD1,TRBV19,TGTGCCAGTAGCAACGCACCGACAGGGAACCACGAGCAGTACTTC,CASSNAPTGNHEQYF
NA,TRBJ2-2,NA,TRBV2,TGTGCCAGCCAGGGAGGACGGCAAGCGGGGGAGCTGTTTTTT,CASQGGRQAGELFF
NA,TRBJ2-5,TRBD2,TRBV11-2,TGTGCCAGCAGCTTATATTGGCGGGAGAGTGGGGAGACCCAGTACTTC,CASSLYWRESGETQYF
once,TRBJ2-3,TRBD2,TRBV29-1,TGCAGCGTTGTTAGCGGGACAGATACGCAGTATTTT,CSVVSGTDTQYF
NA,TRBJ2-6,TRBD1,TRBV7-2,TGTGCCAGCAGCTTATTTGGGCAGGGGGCCTCTGGGGCCAACGTCCTGACTTTC,CASSLFGQGASGANVLTF
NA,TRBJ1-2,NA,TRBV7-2,TGTGCCAGCAGCTTAGGCAGGGACTATGGCTACACCTTC,CASSLGRDYGYTF
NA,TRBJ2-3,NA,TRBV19,TGTGCCAGTAGTAGGGGGACAGATACGCAGTATTTT,CASSRGTDTQYF
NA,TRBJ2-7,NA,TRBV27,TGTGCCAGCAGTTGGAGGGGGAGCTCCTACGAGCAGTACTTC,CASSWRGSSYEQYF
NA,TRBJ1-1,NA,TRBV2,TGTGCCAGCAGGACTAACCATAACACTGAAGCTTTCTTT,CASRTNHNTEAFF
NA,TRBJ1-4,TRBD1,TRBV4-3,TGCGCCAGCAGCCAAGTTTTAGGACAGGGGGCTGGAGGGGAAAAACTGTTTTTT,CASSQVLGQGAGGEKLFF
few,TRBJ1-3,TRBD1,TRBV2,TGTGCCAGCAGTGACGGACAGGGAACTGGAAACACCATATATTTT,CASSDGQGTGNTIYF
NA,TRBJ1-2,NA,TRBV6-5,TGTGCCAGCAGACTCCCTGGGGGGTATGGCTACACCTTC,CASRLPGGYGYTF
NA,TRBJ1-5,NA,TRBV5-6,TGTGCCAGCAGCCGTGCAGGGTATAGCAATCAGCCCCAGCATTTT,CASSRAGYSNQPQHF
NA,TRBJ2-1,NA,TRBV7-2,TGTGCCAGCAGCTTAACCGAATACAATGAGCAGTTCTTC,CASSLTEYNEQFF
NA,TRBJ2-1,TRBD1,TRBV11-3,TGTGCCAGCAGCGCCCAGGGGGTCGCAAACGATGAGCAGTTCTTC,CASSAQGVANDEQFF
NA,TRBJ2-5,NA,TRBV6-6,TGTGCCAGCAGTCCAGGCGGGTATGAGACCCAGTACTTC,CASSPGGYETQYF
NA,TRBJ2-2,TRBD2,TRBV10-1,TGCGCCAGCGGGACCGGACTAGCGGGAGGGGCCGGGGAGCTGTTTTTT,CASGTGLAGGAGELFF
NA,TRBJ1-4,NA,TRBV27,TGTGCCAGCAGTCCCCGGGGTAATGAAAAACTGTTTTTT,CASSPRGNEKLFF
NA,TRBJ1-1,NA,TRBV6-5,TGTGCCAGCAGTTACCGGGACCGGGAGGGGACTGAAGCTTTCTTT,CASSYRDREGTEAFF
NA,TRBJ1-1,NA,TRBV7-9,TGTGCCAGCAGCCGGAGTGGGATCACTGAAGCTTTCTTT,CASSRSGITEAFF
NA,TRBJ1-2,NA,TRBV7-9,TGTGCCAGCAGCTTAGGTCGAAAGCTTAAGGGCGACTATGGCTACACCTTC,CASSLGRKLKGDYGYTF
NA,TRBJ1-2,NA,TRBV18,TGTGCCAGCTCACTACAAAACGATAACTATGGCTACACCTTC,CASSLQNDNYGYTF
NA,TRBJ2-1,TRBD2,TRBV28,TGTGCCAGCAGGACGCGACTAGCGGGCTCCTACAATGAGCAGTTCTTC,CASRTRLAGSYNEQFF
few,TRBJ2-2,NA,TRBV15,TGTGCCACCAGGGGGTTTACGAACACCGGGGAGCTGTTTTTT,CATRGFTNTGELFF
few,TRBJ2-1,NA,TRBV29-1,TGCAGCGTTGAACGGGGGCGCGTATACAATGAGCAGTTCTTC,CSVERGRVYNEQFF
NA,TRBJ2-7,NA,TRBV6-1,TGTGCCAGCACCCTGGACTTGAATTCCTACGAGCAGTACTTC,CASTLDLNSYEQYF
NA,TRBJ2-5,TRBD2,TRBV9,TGTGCCAGCAGCGTAGCGGGAGGGCGAACGTCTCATGAGACCCAGTACTTC,CASSVAGGRTSHETQYF
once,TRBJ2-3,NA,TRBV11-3,TGTGCCAGCAGCACCGGTAGGGGGGGCCTGATGGCAGATACGCAGTATTTT,CASSTGRGGLMADTQYF
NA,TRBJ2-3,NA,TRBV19,TGTGCCAGTAGTATCCGGGGAAGCACAGATACGCAGTATTTT,CASSIRGSTDTQYF
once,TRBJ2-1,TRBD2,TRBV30,TGTGCCTGGAGTGACCCTGGCGGGAGCTCCTACAATGAGCAGTTCTTC,CAWSDPGGSSYNEQFF
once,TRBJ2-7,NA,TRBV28,TGTGCCAGCAGTTTAGTAAGGAACGAGCAGTACTTC,CASSLVRNEQYF
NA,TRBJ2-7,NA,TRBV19,TGTGCCAGTAGTAGCGCAGGTCCCTACGAGCAGTACTTC,CASSSAGPYEQYF
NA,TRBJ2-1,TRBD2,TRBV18,TGTGCCAGCTCCCCTAGCGGGCGCAAAGAAAATGAGCAGTTCTTC,CASSPSGRKENEQFF
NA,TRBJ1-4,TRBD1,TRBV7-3,TGTGCCAGCAGCTTGGATCCACAGGGGCGGGGTGAAAAACTGTTTTTT,CASSLDPQGRGEKLFF
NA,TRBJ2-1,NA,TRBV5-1,TGCGCCAGCAGCTTGGTGGTCGGTGGAGGGGAGCAGTTCTTC,CASSLVVGGGEQFF
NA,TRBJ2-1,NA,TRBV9,TGTGCCAGCAGCCCCCGGGGAGACTTAGCCTACAATGAGCAGTTCTTC,CASSPRGDLAYNEQFF
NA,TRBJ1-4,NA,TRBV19,TGTGCCAGTGTCCCGGCCGGGGGCAATGAAAAACTGTTTTTT,CASVPAGGNEKLFF
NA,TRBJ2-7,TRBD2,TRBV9,TGTGCCAGCAGCGGAGGACTAGCCGCACCGGAGTACTTC,CASSGGLAAPEYF
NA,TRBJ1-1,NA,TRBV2,TGTGCCAGCAGTGAAGAAGTAGGGGCCTTGAACACTGAAGCTTTCTTT,CASSEEVGALNTEAFF
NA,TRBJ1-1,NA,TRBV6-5,TGTGCCAGCAGTTACCGACCTGGGGAATATGAAGCTTTCTTT,CASSYRPGEYEAFF